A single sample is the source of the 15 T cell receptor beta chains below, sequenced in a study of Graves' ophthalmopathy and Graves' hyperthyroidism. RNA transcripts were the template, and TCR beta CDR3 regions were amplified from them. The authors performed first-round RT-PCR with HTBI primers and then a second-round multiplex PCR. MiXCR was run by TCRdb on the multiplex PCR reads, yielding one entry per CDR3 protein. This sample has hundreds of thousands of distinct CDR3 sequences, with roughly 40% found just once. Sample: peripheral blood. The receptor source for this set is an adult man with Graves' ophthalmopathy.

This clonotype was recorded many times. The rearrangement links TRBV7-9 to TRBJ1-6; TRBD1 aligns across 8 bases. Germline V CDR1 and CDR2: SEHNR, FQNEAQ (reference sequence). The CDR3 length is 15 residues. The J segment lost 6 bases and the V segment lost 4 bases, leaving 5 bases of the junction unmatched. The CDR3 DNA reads TGTGCCAGCAGCTACAAGGACAGGGCTAATTCACCCCTCCACTTT. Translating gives CASSYKDRANSPLHF.

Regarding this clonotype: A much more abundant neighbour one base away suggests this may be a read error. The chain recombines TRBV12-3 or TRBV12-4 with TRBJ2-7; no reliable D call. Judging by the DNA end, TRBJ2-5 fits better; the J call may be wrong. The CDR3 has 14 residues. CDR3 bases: TGTGCCAGCAGTTCCGGCCTCACGTCAGAGACCCAGTACTTC. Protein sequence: CASSSGLTSETQYF.

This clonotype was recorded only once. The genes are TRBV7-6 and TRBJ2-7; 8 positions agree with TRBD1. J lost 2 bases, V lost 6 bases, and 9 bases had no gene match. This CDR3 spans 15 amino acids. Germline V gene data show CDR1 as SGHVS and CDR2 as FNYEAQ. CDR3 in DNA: TGTGCCAGCAGTTCTCAGGGACAGGCGGCCTACGAGCAGTACTTC. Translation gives CASSSQGQAAYEQYF. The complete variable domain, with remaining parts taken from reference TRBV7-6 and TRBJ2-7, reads GAGVSQSPRYKVTKRGQDVALRCDPISGHVSLYWYRQALGQGPEFLTYFNYEAQQDKSGLPNDRFSAERPEGSISTLTIQRTEQRDSAMYRCASSSQGQAAYEQYFGPGTRLTVT.

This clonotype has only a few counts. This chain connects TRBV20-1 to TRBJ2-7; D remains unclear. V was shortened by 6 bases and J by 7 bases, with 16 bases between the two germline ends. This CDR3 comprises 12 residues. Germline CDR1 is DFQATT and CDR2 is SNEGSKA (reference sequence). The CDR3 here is CSALRFGVEQYF. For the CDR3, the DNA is TGCAGTGCGCTCCGGTTTGGTGTGGAGCAGTACTTC.

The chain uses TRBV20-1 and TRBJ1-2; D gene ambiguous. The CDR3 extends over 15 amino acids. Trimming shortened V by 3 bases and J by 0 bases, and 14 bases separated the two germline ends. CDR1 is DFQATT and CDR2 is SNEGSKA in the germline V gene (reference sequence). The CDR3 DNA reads TGCAGTGCTAGTTCCCCCTTATGGACTAACTATGGCTACACCTTC. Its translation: CSASSPLWTNYGYTF.

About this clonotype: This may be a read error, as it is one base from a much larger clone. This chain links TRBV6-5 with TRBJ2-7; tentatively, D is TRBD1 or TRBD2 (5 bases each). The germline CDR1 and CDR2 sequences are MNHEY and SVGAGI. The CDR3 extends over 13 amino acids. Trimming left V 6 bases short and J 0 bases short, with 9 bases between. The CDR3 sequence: CASSRESSYEQYF. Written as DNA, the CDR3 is TGTGCCAGCAGCAGGGAGAGCTCCTACGAGCAGTACTTC.

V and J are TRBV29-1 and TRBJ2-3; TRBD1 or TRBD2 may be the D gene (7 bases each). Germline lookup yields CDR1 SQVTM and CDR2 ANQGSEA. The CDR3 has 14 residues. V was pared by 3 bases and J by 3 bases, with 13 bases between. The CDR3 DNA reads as TGCAGCGTTGAGGGGGGGACAGCAACAGATACGCAGTATTTT. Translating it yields CSVEGGTATDTQYF.

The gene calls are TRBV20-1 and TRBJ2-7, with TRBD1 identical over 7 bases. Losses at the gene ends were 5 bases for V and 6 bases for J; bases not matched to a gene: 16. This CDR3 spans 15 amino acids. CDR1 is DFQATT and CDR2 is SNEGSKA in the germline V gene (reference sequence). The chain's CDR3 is CSALVPSDRVREQYF. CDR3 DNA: TGCAGTGCTCTTGTCCCCTCCGACAGGGTCCGCGAGCAGTACTTC.

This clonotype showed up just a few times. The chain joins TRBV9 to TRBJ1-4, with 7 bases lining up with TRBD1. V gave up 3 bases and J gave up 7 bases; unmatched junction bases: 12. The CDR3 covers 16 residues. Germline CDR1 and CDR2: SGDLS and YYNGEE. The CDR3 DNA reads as TGTGCCAGCAGCGGAGACCAGACAGGGAACCCTGAAAAACTGTTTTTT. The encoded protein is CASSGDQTGNPEKLFF.

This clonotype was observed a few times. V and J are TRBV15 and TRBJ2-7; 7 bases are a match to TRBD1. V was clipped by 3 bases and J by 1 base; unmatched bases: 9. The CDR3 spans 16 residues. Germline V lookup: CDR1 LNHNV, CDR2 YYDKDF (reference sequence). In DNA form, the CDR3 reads TGTGCCACCAGCAGGGGGATCGGGACAGCTTCCTACGAGCAGTACTTC. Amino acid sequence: CATSRGIGTASYEQYF.

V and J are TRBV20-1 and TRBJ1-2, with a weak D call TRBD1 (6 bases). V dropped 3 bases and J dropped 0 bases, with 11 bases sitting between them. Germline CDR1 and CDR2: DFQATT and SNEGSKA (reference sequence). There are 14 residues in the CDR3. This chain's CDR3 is CSARGRTANYGYTF. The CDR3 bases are TGCAGTGCTAGGGGGAGGACAGCTAACTATGGCTACACCTTC.

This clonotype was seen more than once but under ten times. CDR3 nucleotides: TGTGCCAGCAGCCAAGAAATCTCCTATGGCTACACCTTC. Residues: CASSQEISYGYTF. The genes are TRBV14 and TRBJ1-2; D not resolved. This CDR3 has 13 residues. Germline CDR1 reads SGHDN; CDR2 reads FVKESK. Trimming pared 0 bases from V and 4 bases from J, leaving 6 bases between.

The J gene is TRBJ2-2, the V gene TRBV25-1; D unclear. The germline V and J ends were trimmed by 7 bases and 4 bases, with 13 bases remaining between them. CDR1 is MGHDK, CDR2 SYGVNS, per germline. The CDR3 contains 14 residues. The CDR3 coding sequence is TGTGCCAGCATCGACGGATCGGGCACCGGGGAGCTGTTTTTT. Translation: CASIDGSGTGELFF.

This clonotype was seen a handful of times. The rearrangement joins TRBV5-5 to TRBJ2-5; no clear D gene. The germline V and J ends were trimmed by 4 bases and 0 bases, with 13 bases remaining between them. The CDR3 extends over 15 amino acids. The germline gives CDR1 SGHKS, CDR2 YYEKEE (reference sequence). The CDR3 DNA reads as TGTGCCAGCAGCAGGAATGGACGGAACCAAGAGACCCAGTACTTC. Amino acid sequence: CASSRNGRNQETQYF.

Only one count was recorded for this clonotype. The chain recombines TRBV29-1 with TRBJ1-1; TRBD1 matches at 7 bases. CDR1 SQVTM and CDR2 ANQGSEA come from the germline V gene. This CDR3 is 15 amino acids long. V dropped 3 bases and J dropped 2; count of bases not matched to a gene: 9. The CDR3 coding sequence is TGCAGCGTTGATCCCAGGGACAGCCGAAACACTGAAGCTTTCTTT. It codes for CSVDPRDSRNTEAFF.